This T cell receptor (beta chain) was captured in a study of T cell repertoires in cytomegalovirus infection. As for the study in general: CMV infection and matching HLA type were both indicated by public TCR beta signatures. Study-wide results and caveats: CMV carriers with the relevant HLA were identified by cumulative public TCR beta family frequency.

TCRdb recomputed calls from the reads with MiXCR, one row per CDR3 protein. The data hold tens of thousands of distinct CDR3 sequences, with around 28% observed a single time. This clonotype was detected many times. The antigen is undetermined. The ends were cut back, 3 bases at V and 0 bases at J, with 18 bases in the middle. Germline V lookup: CDR1 MDHEN, CDR2 SYDVKM. This CDR3 contains 18 residues. The material sequenced was CD8+ T cells from cultured PBMCs, taken from culture after CMV antigen stimulation. This clonotype was sampled from a human donor in good health (CMV status not recorded). Some clones in this sample may be carry-over from other donors' samples. V and J are TRBV28 and TRBJ2-1; D may be TRBD1 (6 bases). The CDR3 nucleotides read TGTGCCAGCAGTTTCCCCCCGGACAGCCCTAGCTCCTACAATGAGCAGTTCTTC. Encoded protein: CASSFPPDSPSSYNEQFF.